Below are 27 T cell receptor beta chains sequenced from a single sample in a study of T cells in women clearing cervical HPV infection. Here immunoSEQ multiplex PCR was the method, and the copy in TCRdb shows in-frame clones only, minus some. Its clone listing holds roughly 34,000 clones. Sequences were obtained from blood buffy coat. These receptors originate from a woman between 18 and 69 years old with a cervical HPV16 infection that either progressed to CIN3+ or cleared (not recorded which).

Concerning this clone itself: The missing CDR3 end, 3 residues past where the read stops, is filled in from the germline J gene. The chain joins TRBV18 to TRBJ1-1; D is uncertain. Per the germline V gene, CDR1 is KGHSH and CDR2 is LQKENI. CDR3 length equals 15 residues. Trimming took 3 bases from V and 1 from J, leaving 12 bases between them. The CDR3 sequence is CASSPFPVSNTEAFF. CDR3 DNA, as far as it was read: TGTGCCAGCTCACCGTTCCCCGTCTCGAACACTGAA.

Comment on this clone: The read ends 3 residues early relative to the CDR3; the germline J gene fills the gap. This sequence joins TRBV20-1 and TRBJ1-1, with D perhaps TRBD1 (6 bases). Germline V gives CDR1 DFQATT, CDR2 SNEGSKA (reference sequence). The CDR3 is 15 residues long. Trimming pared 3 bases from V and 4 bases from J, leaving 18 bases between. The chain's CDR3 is CSASEPTTGFTEAFF. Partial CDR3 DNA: TGCAGTGCTAGCGAACCGACTACAGGGTTCACTGAA.

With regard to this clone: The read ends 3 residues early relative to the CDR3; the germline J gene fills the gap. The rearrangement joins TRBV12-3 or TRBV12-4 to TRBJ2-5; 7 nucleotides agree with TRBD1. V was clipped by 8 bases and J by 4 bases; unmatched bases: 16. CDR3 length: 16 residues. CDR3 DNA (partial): TGTGCCAGCTCAAACGCGGTACAGGGGTGGTCAGAGACC. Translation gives CASSNAVQGWSET. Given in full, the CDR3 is CASSNAVQGWSETQYF.

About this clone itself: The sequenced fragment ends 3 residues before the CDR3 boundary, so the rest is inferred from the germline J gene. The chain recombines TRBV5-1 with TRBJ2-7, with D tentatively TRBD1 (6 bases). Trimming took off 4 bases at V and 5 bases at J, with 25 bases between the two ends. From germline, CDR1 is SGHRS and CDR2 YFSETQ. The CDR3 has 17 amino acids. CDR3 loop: CASSTSIQGSSTNEQYF. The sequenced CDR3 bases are TGCGCCAGCAGCACATCGATACAGGGCTCTAGCACCAACGAG.

CDR3: CASSLGQGNTIYF. The CDR3 DNA, read in part, is TGTGCCAGCAGCTTGGGACAGGGGAACACC. V usage is TRBV5-5 and J usage is TRBJ1-3; 8 bases map to TRBD1. The read is 3 residues too short to cover the CDR3 end, so that end is filled in from the germline J gene. From germline, CDR1 is SGHKS and CDR2 YYEKEE (reference sequence). The V and J ends lost 0 bases and 7 bases, in that order; junction bases with no gene match: 0. The CDR3 runs 13 residues. Variable domain in full (rest from reference TRBV5-5 and TRBJ1-3): DAGVTQSPTHLIKTRGQQVTLRCSPISGHKSVSWYQQVLGQGPQFIFQYYEKEERGRGNFPDRFSARQFPNYSSELNVNALLLGDSALYLCASSLGQGNTIYFGEGSWLTVV.

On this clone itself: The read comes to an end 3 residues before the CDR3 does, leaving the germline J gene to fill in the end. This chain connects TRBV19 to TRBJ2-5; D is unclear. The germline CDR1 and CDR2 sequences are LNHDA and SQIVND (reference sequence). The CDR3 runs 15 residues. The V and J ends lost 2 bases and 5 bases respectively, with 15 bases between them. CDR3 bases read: TGTGCCAGTAGTATAAGTGGGTCCGAAGGGGAGACC. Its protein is CASSISGSEGET. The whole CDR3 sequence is CASSISGSEGETQYF.

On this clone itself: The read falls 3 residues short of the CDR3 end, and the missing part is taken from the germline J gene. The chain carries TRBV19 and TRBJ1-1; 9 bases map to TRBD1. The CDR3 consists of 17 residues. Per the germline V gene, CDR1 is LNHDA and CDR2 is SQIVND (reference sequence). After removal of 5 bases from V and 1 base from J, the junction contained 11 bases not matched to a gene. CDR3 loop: CASSAFGTGLGNTEAFF. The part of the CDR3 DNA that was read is TGTGCCAGTAGTGCCTTCGGGACAGGGTTGGGGAACACTGAA.

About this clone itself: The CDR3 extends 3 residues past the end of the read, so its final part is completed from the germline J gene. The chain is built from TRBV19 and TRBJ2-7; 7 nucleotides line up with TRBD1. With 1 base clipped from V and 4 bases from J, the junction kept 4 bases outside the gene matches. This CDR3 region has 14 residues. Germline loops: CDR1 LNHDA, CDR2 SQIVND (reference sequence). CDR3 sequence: CASSIAGTDYEQYF. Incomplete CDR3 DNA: TGTGCCAGTAGTATAGCCGGGACAGATTACGAG.

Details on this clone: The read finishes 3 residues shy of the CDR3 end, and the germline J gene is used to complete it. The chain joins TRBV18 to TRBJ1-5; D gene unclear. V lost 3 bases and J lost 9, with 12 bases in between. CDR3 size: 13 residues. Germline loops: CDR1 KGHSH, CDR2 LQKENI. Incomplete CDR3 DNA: TGTGCCAGCTCACCCGGCGGCTCGGGGCCC. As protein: CASSPGGSGP. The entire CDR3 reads CASSPGGSGPQHF.

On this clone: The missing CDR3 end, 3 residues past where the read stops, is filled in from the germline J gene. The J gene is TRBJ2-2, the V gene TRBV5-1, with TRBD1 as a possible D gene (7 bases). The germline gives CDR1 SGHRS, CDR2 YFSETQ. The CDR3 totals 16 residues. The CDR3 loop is CASSSEGAGGNEKLFF. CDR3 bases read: TGCGCCAGCAGCTCAGAAGGGGCAGGGGGGAACGAGAAG.

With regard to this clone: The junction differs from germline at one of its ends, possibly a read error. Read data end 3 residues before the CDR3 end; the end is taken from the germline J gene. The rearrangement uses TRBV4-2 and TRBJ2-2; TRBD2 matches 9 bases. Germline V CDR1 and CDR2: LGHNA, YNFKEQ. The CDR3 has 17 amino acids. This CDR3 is CASSQDRLAGPTGELFF. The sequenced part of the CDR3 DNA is TGCGCCAGCAGCCAAGATCGGCTAGCGGGGCCCACCGGGGAG.

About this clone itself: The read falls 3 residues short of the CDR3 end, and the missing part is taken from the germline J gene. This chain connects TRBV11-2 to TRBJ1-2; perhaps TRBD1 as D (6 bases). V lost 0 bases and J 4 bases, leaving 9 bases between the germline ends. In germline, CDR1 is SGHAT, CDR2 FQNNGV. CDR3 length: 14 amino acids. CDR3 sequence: CASSLEPGVYGYTF. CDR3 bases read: TGTGCCAGCAGCTTAGAGCCAGGGGTCTATGGC. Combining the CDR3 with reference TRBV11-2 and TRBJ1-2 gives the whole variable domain EAGVAQSPRYKIIEKRQSVAFWCNPISGHATLYWYQQILGQGPKLLIQFQNNGVVDDSQLPKDRFSAERLKGVDSTLKIQPAKLEDSAVYLCASSLEPGVYGYTFGSGTRLTVV.

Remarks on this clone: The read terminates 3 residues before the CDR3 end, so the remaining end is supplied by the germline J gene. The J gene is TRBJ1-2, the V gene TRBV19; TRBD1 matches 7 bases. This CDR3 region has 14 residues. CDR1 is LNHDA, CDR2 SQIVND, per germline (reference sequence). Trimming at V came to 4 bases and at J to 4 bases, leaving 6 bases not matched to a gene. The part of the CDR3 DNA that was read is TGTGCCAGTAGTACACTACAGGGGCCCTATGGC. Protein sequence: CASSTLQGPYG. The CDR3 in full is CASSTLQGPYGYTF.

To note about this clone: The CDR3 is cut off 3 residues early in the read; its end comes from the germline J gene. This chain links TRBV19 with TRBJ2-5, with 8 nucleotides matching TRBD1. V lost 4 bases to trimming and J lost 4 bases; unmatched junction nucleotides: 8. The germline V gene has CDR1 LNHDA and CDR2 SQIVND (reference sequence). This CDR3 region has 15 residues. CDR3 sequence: CASSTRQGFRETQYF. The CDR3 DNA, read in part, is TGTGCCAGTAGTACGAGACAGGGGTTTAGAGAGACC.

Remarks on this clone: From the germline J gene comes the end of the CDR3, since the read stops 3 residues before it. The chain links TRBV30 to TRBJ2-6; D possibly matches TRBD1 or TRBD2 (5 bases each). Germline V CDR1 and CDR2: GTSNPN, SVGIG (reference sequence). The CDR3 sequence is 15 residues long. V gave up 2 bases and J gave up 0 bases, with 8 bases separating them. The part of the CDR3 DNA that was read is TGTGCCTGGAGTCGAGGGGCCTCTGGGGCCAACGTC. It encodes CAWSRGASGANV. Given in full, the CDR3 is CAWSRGASGANVLTF.

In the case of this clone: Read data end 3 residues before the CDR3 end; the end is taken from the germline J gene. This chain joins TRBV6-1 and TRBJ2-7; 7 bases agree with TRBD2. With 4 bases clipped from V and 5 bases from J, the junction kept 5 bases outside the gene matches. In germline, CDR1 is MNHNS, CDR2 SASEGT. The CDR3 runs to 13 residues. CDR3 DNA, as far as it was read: TGTGCCAGCAGTGGACTAGCAAAGAACGAG. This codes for CASSGLAKNE. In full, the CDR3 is CASSGLAKNEQYF.

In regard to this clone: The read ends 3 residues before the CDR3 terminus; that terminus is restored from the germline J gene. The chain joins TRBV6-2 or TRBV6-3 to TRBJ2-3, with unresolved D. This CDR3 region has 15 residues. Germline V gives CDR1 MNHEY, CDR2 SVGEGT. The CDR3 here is CASSYRSYSNQPQYF. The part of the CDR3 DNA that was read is TGTGCCAGCAGTTACAGGTCTTATAGCAATCAGCCG.

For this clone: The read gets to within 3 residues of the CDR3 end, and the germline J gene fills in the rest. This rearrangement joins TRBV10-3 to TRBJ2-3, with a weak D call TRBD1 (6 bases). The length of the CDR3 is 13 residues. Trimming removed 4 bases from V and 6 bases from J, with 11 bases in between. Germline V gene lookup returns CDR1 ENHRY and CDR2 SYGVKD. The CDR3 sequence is CAISVQGSDTQYF. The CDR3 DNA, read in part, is TGTGCCATCAGTGTACAGGGATCGGATACG.

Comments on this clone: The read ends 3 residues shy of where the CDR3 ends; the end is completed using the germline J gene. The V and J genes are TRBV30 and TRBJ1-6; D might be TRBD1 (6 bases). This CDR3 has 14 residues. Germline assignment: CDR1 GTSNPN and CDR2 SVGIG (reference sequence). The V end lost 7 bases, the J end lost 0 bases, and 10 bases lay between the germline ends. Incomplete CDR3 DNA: TGTGCCTTAAAGGGGGTCTCCTATAATTCACCC. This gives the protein CALKGVSYNSP. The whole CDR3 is CALKGVSYNSPLHF.

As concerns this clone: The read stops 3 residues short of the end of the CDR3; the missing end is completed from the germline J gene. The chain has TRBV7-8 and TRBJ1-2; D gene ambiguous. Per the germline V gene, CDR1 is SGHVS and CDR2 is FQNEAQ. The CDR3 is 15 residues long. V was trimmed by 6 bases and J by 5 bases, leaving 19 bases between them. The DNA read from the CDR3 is TGTGCCAGCAGTCCCGCGGGCGATCGGGGATATGGC. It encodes CASSPAGDRGYG. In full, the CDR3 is CASSPAGDRGYGYTF.

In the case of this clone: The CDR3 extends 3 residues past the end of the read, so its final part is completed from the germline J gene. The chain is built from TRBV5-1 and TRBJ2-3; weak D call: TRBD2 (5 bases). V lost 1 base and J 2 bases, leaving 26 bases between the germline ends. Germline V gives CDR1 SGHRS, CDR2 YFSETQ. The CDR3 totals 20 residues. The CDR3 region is CASSLPLHPPPTSFTDTQYF. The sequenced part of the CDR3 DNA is TGCGCCAGCAGCTTGCCCCTCCACCCTCCCCCAACTAGTTTCACAGATACG.

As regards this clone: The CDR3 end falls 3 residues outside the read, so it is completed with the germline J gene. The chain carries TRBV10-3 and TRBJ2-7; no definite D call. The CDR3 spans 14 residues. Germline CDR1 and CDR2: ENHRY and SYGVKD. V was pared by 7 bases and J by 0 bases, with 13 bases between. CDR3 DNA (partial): TGTGCCATCATGGCAGGCCCCAGCTCCTACGAG. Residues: CAIMAGPSSYE. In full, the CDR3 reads CAIMAGPSSYEQYF.

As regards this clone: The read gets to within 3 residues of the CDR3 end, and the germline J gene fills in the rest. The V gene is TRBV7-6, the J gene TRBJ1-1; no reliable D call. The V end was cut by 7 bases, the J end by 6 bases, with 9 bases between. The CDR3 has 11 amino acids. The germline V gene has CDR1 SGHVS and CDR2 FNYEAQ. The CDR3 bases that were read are TGTGCCAGCACCTTCCATCCTGAA. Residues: CASTFHPE. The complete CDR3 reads CASTFHPEAFF.

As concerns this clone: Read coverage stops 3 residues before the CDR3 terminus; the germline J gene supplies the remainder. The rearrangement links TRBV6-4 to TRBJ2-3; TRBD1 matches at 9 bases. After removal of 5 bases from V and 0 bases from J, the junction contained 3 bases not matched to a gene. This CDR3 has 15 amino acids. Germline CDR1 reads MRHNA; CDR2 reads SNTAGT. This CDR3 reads CASSRTGASTDTQYF. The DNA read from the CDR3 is TGTGCCAGCAGTCGGACAGGGGCTAGCACAGATACG.

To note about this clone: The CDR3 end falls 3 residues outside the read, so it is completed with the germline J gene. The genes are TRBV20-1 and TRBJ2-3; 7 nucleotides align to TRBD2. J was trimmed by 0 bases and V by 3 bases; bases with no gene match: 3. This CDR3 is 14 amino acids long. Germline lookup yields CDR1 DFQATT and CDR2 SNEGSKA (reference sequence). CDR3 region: CSARGSGSTDTQYF. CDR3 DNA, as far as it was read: TGCAGTGCTAGGGGTAGCGGGAGCACAGATACG.

The CDR3 loop reads CASSQMTGFGQYF. The part of the CDR3 DNA that was read is TGTGCCAGCAGCCAAATGACAGGGTTTGGT. This chain uses TRBV7-9 with TRBJ2-4; 7 nucleotides agree with TRBD1. The read is 3 residues too short to cover the CDR3 end, so that end is filled in from the germline J gene. In germline, CDR1 is SEHNR, CDR2 FQNEAQ (reference sequence). The CDR3 is 13 residues long.

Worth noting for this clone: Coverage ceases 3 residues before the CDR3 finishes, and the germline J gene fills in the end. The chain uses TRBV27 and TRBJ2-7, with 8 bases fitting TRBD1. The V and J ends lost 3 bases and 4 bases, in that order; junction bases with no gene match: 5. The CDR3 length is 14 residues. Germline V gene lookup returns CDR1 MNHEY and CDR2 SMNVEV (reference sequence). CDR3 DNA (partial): TGTGCCAGCAGTTTGCAGGGGGCGATGTACGAG. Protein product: CASSLQGAMYE. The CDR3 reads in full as CASSLQGAMYEQYF.